What follows describes a single T cell receptor (beta chain). The data were taken from a study of PD-L1 blockade in urothelial cancer. Turning to the study itself: A median of about 130,000 T cells was found in the blood samples.

V was cut by 8 bases and J by 0 bases, with 14 bases left in between. Germline V gene sequence: CDR1 SNHLY, CDR2 FYNNEI. The CDR3 has 16 residues. Measured with immunoSEQ multiplex PCR; TCRdb has only the in-frame clones, and not every one. This table has about 95,000 clones, about nine tenths appearing once. Time point here: pretreatment peripheral blood. The material sequenced was PBMCs, taken around atezolizumab (anti-PD-L1) treatment. The rearrangement uses TRBV2 and TRBJ2-6, with D possibly TRBD1 on 5 matching bases. The TCR originated in a man aged 60 to 75 with urothelial cancer. CDR3 DNA sequence: TGTGCCAGCCAGGGTCAGGGCAGCTCTGGGGCCAACGTCCTGACTTTC. As protein: CASQGQGSSGANVLTF. The whole variable domain, remainder taken from reference TRBV2 and TRBJ2-6, is EPEVTQTPSHQVTQMGQEVILRCVPISNHLYFYWYRQILGQKVEFLVSFYNNEISEKSEIFDDQFSVERPDGSNFTLKIRSTKLEDSAMYFCASQGQGSSGANVLTFGAGSRLTVL.